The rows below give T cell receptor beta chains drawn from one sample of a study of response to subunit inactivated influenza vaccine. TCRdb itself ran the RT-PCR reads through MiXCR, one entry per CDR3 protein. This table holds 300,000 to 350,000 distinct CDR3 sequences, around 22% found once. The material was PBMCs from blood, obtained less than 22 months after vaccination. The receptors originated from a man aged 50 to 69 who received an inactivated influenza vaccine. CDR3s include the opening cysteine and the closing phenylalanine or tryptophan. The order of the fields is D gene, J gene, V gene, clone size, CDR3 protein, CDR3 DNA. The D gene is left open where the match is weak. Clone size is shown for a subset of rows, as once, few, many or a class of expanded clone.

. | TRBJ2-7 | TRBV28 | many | CASSFGRQGGHEQYF | TGTGCCAGCAGTTTCGGTCGACAGGGAGGCCACGAGCAGTACTTC
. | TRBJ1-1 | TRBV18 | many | CASSPNMNTEAFF | TGTGCCAGCTCACCGAATATGAACACTGAAGCTTTCTTT
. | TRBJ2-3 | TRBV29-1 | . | CSVGMGDTQYF | TGCAGCGTTGGAATGGGGGATACGCAGTATTTT
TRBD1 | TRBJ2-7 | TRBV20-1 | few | CSATGALRSYEQYF | TGCAGTGCCACAGGGGCGCTAAGGTCCTACGAGCAGTACTTC
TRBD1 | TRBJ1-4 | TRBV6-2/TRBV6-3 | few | CASRRDRGKLFF | TGTGCCAGCAGGCGGGACAGGGGAAAACTGTTTTTT
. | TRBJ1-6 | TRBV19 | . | CASSFPDSPLHF | TGTGCCAGTAGTTTCCCGGATTCACCCCTCCACTTT
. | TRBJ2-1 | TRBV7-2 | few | CASSPPPGNNEQFF | TGTGCCAGCAGCCCCCCCCCAGGGAACAATGAGCAGTTCTTC
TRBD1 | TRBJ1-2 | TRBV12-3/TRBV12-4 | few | CASMTGTNYGYTF | TGTGCCAGCATGACAGGGACTAACTATGGCTACACCTTC
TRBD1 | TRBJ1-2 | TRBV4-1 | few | CASSRFPGQGSYGYTF | TGCGCCAGCAGCCGCTTCCCGGGACAGGGGTCCTATGGCTACACCTTC
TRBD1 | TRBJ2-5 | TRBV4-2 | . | CASSSQGEQETQYF | TGTGCCAGCAGCTCACAGGGGGAACAAGAGACCCAGTACTTC
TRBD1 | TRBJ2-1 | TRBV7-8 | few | CASSLAGTVGNEQFF | TGTGCCAGCAGCTTAGCAGGGACAGTAGGCAATGAGCAGTTCTTC
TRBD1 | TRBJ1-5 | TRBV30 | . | CAWSVTGDQPQHF | TGTGCCTGGAGCGTGACAGGGGACCAGCCCCAGCATTTT
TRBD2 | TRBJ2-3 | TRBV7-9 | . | CASSLSGGATDTQYF | TGTGCCAGCAGCTTGTCCGGGGGGGCCACAGATACGCAGTATTTT
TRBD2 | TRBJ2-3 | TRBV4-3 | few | CASSQEGSTSAQDTQYF | TGCGCCAGCAGCCAAGAGGGGAGCACTAGCGCGCAAGATACGCAGTATTTT
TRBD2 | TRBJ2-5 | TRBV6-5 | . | CASSYSRAGQETQYF | TGTGCCAGCAGTTATTCCCGAGCGGGGCAAGAGACCCAGTACTTC
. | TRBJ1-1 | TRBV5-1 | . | CASKGETEAFF | TGCGCCAGCAAGGGTGAGACTGAAGCTTTCTTT
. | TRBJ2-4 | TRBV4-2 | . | CASSQVEVSPKNIQYF | TGTGCCAGCAGCCAAGTCGAGGTTTCTCCCAAAAACATTCAGTACTTC
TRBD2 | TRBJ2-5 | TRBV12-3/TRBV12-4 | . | CASSPYSGGETQYF | TGTGCCAGCAGTCCCTATAGCGGGGGAGAGACCCAGTACTTC
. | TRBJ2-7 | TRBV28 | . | CASKGSEQYF | TGTGCCAGCAAAGGGTCAGAGCAGTACTTC
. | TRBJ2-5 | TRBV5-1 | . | CASSLGGFKEETQYF | TGCGCCAGCAGCCTAGGGGGATTTAAGGAGGAGACCCAGTACTTC
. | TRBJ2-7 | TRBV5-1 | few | CASSDLAVSYEQYF | TGCGCCAGCAGCGACCTAGCAGTCTCATACGAGCAGTACTTC
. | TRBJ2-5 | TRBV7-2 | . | CASSPTRGAKTQYF | TGTGCCAGCAGCCCCACAAGGGGGGCTAAGACCCAGTACTTC
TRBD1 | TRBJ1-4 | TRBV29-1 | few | CSVGDRGDEKLFF | TGCAGCGTGGGGGACAGGGGGGATGAAAAACTGTTTTTT
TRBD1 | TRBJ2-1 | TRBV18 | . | CASSPRQGAGNEQFF | TGTGCCAGCTCACCTCGACAGGGGGCTGGCAATGAGCAGTTCTTC
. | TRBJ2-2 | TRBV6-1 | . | CASRPGRVTGELFF | TGTGCCAGTCGACCCGGCAGGGTGACCGGGGAGCTGTTTTTT
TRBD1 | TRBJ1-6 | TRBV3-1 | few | CASSQDSRGRYNSPLHF | TGTGCCAGCAGCCAAGATTCCAGGGGGCGTTATAATTCACCCCTCCACTTT
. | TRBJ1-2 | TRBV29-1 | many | CSVGPGAYGYTF | TGCAGCGTTGGCCCAGGAGCCTATGGCTACACCTTC
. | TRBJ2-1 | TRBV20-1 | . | CSAREEQFF | TGCAGTGCTAGGGAGGAGCAGTTCTTC
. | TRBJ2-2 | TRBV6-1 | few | CASSEQARTGELFF | TGTGCCAGCAGTGAACAGGCTCGCACCGGGGAGCTGTTTTTT
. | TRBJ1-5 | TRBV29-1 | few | CSVSENSNQPQHF | TGCAGCGTTTCTGAAAATAGCAATCAGCCCCAGCATTTT
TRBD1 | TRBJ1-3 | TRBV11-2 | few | CASSTRRGQGRNTIYF | TGTGCCAGCAGCACCCGCAGGGGACAGGGGCGTAACACCATATATTTT
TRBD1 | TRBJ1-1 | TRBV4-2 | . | CASRQPGGNTEAFF | TGTGCCAGCAGGCAACCAGGGGGGAACACTGAAGCTTTCTTT
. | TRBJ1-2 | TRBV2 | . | CASSSTTSGYGYTF | TGTGCCAGCAGTTCCACAACGTCGGGCTATGGCTACACCTTC
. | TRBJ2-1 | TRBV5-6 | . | CASSLWVHNEQFF | TGTGCCAGCAGCTTGTGGGTACACAATGAGCAGTTCTTC
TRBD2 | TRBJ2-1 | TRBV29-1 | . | CSVVRGTSGSNEQFF | TGCAGCGTTGTAAGAGGGACTAGCGGGAGTAATGAGCAGTTCTTC
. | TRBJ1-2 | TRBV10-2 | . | CASSEAQSGGYTF | TGCGCCAGCAGTGAGGCACAGTCAGGCGGCTACACCTTC
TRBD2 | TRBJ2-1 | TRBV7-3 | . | CASSLGLAGNLDNEQFF | TGTGCCAGCAGCCTCGGACTAGCGGGAAATTTAGACAATGAGCAGTTCTTC
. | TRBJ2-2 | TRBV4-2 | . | CASSQGRTAGELFF | TGTGCCAGCAGCCAAGGCCGGACAGCCGGGGAGCTGTTTTTT
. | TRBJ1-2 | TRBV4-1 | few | CASSQAGHLTGYTF | TGCGCCAGCAGCCAAGCGGGACACCTAACGGGCTACACCTTC
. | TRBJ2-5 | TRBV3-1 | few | CASSQGRTYQETQYF | TGTGCCAGCAGCCAAGGCAGGACGTACCAAGAGACCCAGTACTTC
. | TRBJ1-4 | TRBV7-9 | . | CASSLALTGKKLFF | TGTGCCAGCAGCTTAGCGTTAACAGGGAAAAAACTGTTTTTT
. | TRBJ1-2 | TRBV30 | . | CAWSPRDGANYGYTF | TGTGCCTGGAGTCCCCGGGACGGAGCTAACTATGGCTACACCTTC
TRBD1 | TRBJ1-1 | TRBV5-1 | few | CASSGPGQTTEAFF | TGCGCCAGCAGCGGGCCGGGACAGACCACTGAAGCTTTCTTT
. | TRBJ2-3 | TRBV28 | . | CASSLSWYTQYF | TGTGCCAGCAGTTTATCGTGGTATACGCAGTATTTT
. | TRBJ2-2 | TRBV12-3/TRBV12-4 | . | CASSLVATGELFF | TGTGCCAGCAGCTTAGTTGCTACCGGGGAGCTGTTTTTT
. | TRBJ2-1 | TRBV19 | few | CASSTSLSSYNEQFF | TGTGCCAGTAGTACCTCTCTAAGCTCCTACAATGAGCAGTTCTTC
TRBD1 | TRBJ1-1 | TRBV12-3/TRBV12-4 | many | CASNFGDRGREAFF | TGTGCCAGCAATTTCGGGGACAGGGGGAGGGAAGCTTTCTTT
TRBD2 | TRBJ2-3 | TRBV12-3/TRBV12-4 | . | CASSSGTSLTDTQYF | TGTGCCAGCAGTTCGGGGACTAGCCTCACAGATACGCAGTATTTT
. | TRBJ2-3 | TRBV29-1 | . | CSVAGVKNTQYF | TGCAGCGTTGCCGGGGTCAAAAATACGCAGTATTTT
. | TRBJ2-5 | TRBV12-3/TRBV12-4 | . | CASSLIQETQYF | TGTGCCAGCAGTCTCATCCAAGAGACCCAGTACTTC